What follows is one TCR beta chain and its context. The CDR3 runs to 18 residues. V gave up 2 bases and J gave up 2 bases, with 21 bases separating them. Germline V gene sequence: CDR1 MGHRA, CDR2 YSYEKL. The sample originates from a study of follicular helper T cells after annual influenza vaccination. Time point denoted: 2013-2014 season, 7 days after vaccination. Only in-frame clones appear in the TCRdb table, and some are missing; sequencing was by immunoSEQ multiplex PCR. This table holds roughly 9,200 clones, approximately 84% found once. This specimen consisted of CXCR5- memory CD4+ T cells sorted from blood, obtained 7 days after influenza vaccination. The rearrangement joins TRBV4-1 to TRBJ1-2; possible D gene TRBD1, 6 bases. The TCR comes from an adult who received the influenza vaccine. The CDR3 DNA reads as TGCGCCAGCAGCCAATTTATCGCAGAATTGACAGGAAACTATGGCTACACCTTC. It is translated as CASSQFIAELTGNYGYTF.